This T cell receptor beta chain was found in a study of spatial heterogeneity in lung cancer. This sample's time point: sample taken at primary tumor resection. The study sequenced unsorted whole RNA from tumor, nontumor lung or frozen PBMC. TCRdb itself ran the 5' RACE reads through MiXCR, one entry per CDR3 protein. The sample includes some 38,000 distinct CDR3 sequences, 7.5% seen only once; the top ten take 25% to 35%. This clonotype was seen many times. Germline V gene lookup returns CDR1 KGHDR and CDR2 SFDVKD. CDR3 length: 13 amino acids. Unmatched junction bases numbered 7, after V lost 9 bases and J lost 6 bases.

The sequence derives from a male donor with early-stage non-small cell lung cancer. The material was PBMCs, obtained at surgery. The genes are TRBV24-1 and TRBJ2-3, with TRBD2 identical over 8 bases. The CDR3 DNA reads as TGTGCCACCGAGAGCGGGAGTTCTGATACGCAGTATTTT. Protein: CATESGSSDTQYF.